This note documents a single T cell receptor beta chain sequence. Its antigen is still unknown. Amplification of TCR beta CDR3 regions used RNA as the template. The HTBI primer set was used in a first-round RT-PCR of the TCR CDR3. TCRdb itself ran the multiplex PCR reads through MiXCR, one entry per CDR3 protein. Of 160,000 or so distinct CDR3 sequences listed, approximately 9% were seen once; the top ten hold approximately 20%. Trimming cost V 1 base and J 0 bases, with 14 bases left between them. CDR1 and CDR2 (germline): MGHRA, YSYEKL. CDR3 size: 17 residues. These data come from a study of T cells in Graves' hyperthyroidism and ophthalmopathy. About the research overall: At the time of initial diagnosis and before any treatment, peripheral blood was collected.

Study outcomes and limitations: Blood also held most thyroid clonotypes expanded beyond 0.001. Ophthalmopathy prediction by the model preceded onset by a median about 6 months.

The specimen was blood. The chain combines TRBV4-1 with TRBJ2-3; perhaps TRBD2 as D (5 bases). This TCR was recovered from a woman under 30 with Graves' hyperthyroidism that later progressed to Graves' ophthalmopathy. The DNA of the CDR3 is TGCGCCAGCAGCCAAGCGACTATCCTAGGTAGCACAGATACGCAGTATTTT. Translated, it gives CASSQATILGSTDTQYF.